This TCR beta chain is from a study of blood T cell repertoires in COVID-19. Study in general: The cDNA or gDNA used as material had been derived from T cells, B-cell-depleted T cells, or PBMCs.

Original processing notes: By means of reference gene primer amplification, nucleated cell counts were estimated. TCRdb's table, derived via immunoSEQ multiplex PCR, lists solely in-frame clones and lacks some. The DNA was the basis for D and trimming; V, J and clone size are from that table. The sample includes some 150,000 clones, 80% to 90% of them seen just once. V lost 2 bases and J lost 6, with 10 bases in between. This CDR3 contains 13 residues. Germline CDR1 and CDR2: MNHEY and SVGEGT. The sample taken for sequencing was peripheral blood. The chain carries TRBV6-2 or TRBV6-3 and TRBJ1-2; D not certain. This sequence was found in a man younger than 30 with active or convalescent COVID-19. The CDR3 loop reads CASSYDKPHGYTF. Written as DNA, the CDR3 is TGTGCCAGCAGTTACGACAAACCCCATGGCTACACCTTC.